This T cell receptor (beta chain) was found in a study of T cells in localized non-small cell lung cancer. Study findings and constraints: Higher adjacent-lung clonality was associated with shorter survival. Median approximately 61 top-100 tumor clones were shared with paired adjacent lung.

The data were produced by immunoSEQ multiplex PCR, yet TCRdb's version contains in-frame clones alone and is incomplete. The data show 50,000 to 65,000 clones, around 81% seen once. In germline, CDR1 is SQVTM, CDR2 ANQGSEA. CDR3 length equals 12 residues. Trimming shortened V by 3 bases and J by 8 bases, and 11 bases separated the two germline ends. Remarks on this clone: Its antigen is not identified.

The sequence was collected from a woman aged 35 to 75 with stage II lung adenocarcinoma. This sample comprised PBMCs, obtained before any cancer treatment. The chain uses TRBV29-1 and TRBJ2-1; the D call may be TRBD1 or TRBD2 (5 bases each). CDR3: CSVEGEIDEQFF. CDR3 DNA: TGCAGCGTTGAGGGGGAGATCGATGAGCAGTTCTTC.